The clone carrying this T cell receptor beta chain occurred many times. The antigen remains undetermined. This entry belongs to a study of response to subunit inactivated influenza vaccine. Trimming stripped 0 bases from V and 2 bases from J, with 6 bases between. Germline values: CDR1 SGHRS, CDR2 YFSETQ. The CDR3 has 14 amino acids. MiXCR was run by TCRdb on the RT-PCR reads, yielding one entry per CDR3 protein. The sample has about 500,000 distinct CDR3 sequences; 16% are singletons. Study observations and caveats: Each seasonal influenza vaccination recruits few new T cells, the authors suggested.

The receptor was isolated from a man between 50 and 69 years old who received an inactivated influenza vaccine. This chain joins TRBV5-1 and TRBJ2-1; D is undetermined. Specimen: CD4+ T cells sorted from PBMCs, collected less than 30 months after vaccination. The CDR3 loop is CASSLGLTYNEQFF. CDR3 bases: TGCGCCAGCAGCTTGGGGCTAACCTACAATGAGCAGTTCTTC.